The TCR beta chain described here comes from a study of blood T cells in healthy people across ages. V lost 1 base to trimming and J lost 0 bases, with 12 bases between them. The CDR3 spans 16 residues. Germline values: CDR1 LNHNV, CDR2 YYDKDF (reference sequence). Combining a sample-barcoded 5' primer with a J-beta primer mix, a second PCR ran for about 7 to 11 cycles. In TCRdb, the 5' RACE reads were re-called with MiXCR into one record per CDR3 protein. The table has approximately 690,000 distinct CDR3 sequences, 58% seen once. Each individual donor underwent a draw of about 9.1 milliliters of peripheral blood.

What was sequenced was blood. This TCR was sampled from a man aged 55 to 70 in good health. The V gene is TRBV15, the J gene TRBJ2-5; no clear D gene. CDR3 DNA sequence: TGTGCCACCAGCAGAGTGGTCCCAGCGAACCAAGAGACCCAGTACTTC. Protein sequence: CATSRVVPANQETQYF.